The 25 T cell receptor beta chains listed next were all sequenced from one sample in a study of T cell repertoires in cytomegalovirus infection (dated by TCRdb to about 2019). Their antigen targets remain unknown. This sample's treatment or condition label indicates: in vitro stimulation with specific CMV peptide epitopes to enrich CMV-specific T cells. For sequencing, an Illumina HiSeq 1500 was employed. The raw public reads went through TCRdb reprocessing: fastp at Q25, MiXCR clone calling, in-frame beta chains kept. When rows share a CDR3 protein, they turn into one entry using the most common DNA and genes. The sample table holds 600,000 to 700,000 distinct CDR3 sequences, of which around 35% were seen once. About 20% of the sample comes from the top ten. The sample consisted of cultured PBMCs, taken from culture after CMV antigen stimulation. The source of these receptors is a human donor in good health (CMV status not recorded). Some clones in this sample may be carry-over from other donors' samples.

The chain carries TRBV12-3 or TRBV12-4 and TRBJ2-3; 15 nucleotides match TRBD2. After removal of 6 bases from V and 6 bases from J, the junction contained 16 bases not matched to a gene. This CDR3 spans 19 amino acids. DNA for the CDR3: TGTGCCAGCAGCGGGGGGACTAGCGGGAGGCCCATATCGTCTGATACGCAGTATTTT. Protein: CASSGGTSGRPISSDTQYF.

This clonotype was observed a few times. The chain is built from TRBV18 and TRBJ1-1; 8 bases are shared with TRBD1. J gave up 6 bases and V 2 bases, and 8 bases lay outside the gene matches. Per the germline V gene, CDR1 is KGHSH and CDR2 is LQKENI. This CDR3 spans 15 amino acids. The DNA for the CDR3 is TGTGCCAGCTCACCAAGGGGACAGGAAAGGGCTGAAGCTTTCTTT. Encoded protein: CASSPRGQERAEAFF.

The CDR3 spells CASRELAGTDTQYF. In DNA form, the CDR3 reads TGTGCCAGCAGAGAACTAGCGGGCACAGATACGCAGTATTTT. The J gene is TRBJ2-3, the V gene TRBV7-8; the match to TRBD2 covers 8 bases. This CDR3 is 14 amino acids long. Per germline, CDR1 SGHVS and CDR2 FQNEAQ. Trimming took 6 bases from V and 1 from J; bases not matched to a gene: 3.

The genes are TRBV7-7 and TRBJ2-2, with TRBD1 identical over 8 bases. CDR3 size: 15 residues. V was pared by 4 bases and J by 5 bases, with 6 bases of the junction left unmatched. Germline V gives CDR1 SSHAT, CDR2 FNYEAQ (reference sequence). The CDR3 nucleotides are TGTGCCAGCAGCTACACAGGGGGAGGTACCGGGGAGCTGTTTTTT. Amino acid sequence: CASSYTGGGTGELFF. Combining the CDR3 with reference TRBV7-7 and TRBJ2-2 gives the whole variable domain GAGVSQSPRYKVTKRGQDVTLRCDPISSHATLYWYQQALGQGPEFLTYFNYEAQPDKSGLPSDRFSAERPEGSISTLTIQRTEQRDSAMYRCASSYTGGGTGELFFGEGSRLTVL.

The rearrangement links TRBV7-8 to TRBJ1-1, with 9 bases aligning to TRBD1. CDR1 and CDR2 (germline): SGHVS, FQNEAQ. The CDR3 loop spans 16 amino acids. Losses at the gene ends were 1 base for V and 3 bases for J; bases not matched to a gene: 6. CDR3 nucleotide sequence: TGTGCCAGCAGCTTAGGTACGGGACAGGGCTACACTGAAGCTTTCTTT. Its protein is CASSLGTGQGYTEAFF.

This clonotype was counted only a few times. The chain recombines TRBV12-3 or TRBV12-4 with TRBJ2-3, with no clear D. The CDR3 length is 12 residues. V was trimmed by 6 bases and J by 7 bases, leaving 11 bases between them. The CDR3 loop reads CASRVLKNTQYF. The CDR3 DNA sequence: TGTGCCAGCAGGGTACTAAAGAATACGCAGTATTTT.

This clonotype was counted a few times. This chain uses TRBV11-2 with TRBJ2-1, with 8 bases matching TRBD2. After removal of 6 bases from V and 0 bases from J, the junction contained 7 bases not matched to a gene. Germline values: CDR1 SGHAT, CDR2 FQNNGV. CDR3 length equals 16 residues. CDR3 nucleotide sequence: TGTGCCAGCAGACAACTAGCGGTTAGCTCCTACAATGAGCAGTTCTTC. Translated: CASRQLAVSSYNEQFF.

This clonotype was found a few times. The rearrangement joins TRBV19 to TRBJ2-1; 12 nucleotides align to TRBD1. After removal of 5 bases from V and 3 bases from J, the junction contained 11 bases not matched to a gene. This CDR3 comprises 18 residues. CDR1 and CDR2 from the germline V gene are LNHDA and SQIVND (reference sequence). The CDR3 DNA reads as TGTGCCAGTAGTTTCGGGACAGGGGGCGTCGGCTTCTACAATGAGCAGTTCTTC. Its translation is CASSFGTGGVGFYNEQFF.

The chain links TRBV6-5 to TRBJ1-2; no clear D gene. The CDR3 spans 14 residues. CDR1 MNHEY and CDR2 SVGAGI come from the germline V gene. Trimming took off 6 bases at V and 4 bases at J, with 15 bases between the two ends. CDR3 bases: TGTGCCAGCAGCCCCATTGAGGCGGGCTATGGCTACACCTTC. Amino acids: CASSPIEAGYGYTF.

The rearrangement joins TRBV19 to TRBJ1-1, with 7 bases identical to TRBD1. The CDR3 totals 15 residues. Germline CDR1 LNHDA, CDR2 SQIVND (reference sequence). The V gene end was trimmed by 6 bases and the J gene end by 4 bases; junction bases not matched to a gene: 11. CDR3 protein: CASSHRGPSGTEAFF. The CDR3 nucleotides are TGTGCCAGTAGCCACAGGGGACCTAGTGGCACTGAAGCTTTCTTT.

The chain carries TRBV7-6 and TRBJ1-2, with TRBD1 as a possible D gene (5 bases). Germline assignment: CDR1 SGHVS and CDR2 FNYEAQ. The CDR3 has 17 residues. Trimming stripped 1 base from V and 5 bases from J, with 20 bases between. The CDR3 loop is CASSLEGNRATRYGYTF. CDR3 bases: TGTGCCAGCAGCTTAGAGGGGAACCGGGCCACGCGGTATGGCTACACCTTC.

CDR3 amino acids: CASSLATGNEQFF. CDR3 nucleotide sequence: TGCGCCAGCAGCTTGGCCACGGGCAATGAGCAGTTCTTC. The rearrangement joins TRBV5-1 to TRBJ2-1; no firm D call. In germline, CDR1 is SGHRS, CDR2 YFSETQ. Trimming stripped 0 bases from V and 6 bases from J, with 7 bases between. This CDR3 comprises 13 residues.

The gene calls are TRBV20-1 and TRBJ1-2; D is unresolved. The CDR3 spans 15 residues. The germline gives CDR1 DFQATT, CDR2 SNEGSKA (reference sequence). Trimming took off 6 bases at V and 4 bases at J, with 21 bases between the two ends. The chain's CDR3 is CSAAQPETRIYGYTF. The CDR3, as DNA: TGCAGTGCCGCTCAACCGGAGACAAGGATCTATGGCTACACCTTC.

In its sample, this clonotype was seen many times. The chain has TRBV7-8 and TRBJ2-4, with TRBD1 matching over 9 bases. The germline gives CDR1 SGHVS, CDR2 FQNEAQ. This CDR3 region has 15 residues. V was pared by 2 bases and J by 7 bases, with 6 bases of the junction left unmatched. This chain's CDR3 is CASSLSGTGWNIQYF. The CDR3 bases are TGTGCCAGCAGCTTATCCGGGACAGGGTGGAACATTCAGTACTTC.

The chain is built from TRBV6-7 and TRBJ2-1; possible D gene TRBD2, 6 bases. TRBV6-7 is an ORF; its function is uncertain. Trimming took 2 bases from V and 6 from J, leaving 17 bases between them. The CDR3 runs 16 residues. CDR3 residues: CASSYPSGEHFNEQFF. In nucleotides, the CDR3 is TGTGCCAGCAGTTACCCCTCGGGGGAGCACTTCAATGAGCAGTTCTTC.

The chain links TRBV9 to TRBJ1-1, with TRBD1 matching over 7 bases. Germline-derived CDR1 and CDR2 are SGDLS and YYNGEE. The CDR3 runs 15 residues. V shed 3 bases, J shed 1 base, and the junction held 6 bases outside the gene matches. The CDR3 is CASSAQGQKNTEAFF. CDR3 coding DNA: TGTGCCAGCAGCGCCCAGGGACAGAAGAACACTGAAGCTTTCTTT.

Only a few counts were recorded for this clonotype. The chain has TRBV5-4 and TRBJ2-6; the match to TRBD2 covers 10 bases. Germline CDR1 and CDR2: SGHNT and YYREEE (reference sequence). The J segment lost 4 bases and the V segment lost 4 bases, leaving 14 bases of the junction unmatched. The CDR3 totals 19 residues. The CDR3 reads CASSKNPLAGAGGANVLTF. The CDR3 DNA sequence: TGTGCCAGCAGCAAAAACCCTCTAGCGGGGGCGGGCGGGGCCAACGTCCTGACTTTC.

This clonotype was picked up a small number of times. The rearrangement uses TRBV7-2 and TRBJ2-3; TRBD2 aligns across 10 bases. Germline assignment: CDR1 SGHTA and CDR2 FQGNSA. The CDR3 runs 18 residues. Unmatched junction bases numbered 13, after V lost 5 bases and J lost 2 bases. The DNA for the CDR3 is TGTGCCAGCAGCCGCCAAGCGGGGCTAGCGGGAGCCACAGATACGCAGTATTTT. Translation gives CASSRQAGLAGATDTQYF.

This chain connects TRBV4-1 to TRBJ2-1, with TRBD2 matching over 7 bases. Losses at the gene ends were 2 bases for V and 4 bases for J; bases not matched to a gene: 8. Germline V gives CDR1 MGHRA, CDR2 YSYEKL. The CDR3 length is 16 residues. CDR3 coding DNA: TGCGCCAGCAGCCAATCCCTAGCGGCTTCATACAATGAGCAGTTCTTC. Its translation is CASSQSLAASYNEQFF.

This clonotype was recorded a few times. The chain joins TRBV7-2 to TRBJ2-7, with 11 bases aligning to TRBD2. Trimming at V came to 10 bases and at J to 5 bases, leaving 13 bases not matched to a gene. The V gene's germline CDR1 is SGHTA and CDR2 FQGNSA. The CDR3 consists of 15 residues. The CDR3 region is CATLELAGVGHEQYF. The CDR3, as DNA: TGTGCCACGTTAGAACTAGCGGGAGTGGGCCACGAGCAGTACTTC.

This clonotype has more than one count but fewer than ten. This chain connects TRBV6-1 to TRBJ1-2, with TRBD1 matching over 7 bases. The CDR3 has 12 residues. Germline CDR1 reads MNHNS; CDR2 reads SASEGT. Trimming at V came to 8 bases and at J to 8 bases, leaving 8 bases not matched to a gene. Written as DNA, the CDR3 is TGTGCCAGCCTCACAGGGGAGAGCGGCTACACCTTC. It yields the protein CASLTGESGYTF.

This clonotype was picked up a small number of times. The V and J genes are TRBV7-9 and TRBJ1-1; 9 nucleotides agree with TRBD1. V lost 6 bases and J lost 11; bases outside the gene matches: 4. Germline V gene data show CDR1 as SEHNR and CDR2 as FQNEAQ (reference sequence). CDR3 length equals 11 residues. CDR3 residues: CASRGQGWAFF. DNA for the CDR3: TGTGCCAGCAGGGGACAGGGTTGGGCTTTCTTT.

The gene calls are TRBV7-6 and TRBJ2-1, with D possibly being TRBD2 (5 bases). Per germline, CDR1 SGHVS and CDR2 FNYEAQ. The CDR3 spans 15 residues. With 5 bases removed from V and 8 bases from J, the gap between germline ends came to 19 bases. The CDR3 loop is CASSPALISEDEQFF. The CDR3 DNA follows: TGTGCCAGCAGCCCGGCACTTATATCGGAGGATGAGCAGTTCTTC.

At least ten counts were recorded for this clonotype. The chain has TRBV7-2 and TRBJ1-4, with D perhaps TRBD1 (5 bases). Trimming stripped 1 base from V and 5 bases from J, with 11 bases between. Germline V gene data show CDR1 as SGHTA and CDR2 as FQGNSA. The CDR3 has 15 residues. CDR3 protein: CASSLGRGGNEKLFF. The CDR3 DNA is TGTGCCAGCAGCTTAGGCCGGGGGGGGAATGAAAAACTGTTTTTT.

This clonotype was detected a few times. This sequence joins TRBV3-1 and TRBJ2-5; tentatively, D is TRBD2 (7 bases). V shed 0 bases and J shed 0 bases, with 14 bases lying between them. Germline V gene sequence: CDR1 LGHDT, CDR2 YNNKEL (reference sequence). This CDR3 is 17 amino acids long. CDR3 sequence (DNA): TGTGCCAGCAGCCAAGATCTGGCGCGGGGGCACCAAGAGACCCAGTACTTC. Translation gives CASSQDLARGHQETQYF.